The present TCR beta chain was sequenced within a study of shared clonotypes between healthy human individuals. Findings and caveats of the study: An expected dependence of interdonor clonotype sharing on sequencing depth was noted.

Turning to this clone: Its antigen is currently unknown.

The method was immunoSEQ multiplex PCR; TCRdb's version includes in-frame clones alone and lacks a portion of them. This repertoire shows about 2.3 million clones, 85% to 95% found once; its top ten account for 0.3% to 0.45%. The J segment lost 15 bases and the V segment lost 1 base, leaving 4 bases of the junction unmatched. The CDR3 totals 12 residues. Germline V gives CDR1 LNHNV, CDR2 YYDKDF (reference sequence). Only Caucasian adults living in Nashville, Tennessee made up the donor group. Division of CD4+ cells produced a CD45RA+ naive subset and a CD45RA-negative memory subset. The chain recombines TRBV15 with TRBJ2-1, with 9 positions matching TRBD2. The source is a man aged 18 to 30 in good health. Some clones in this sample may be carry-over from other donors' samples. The source material was naive CD4+ T cells from PBMCs. Regarding subset: CD45RA+ positively selected. The CDR3 here is CATSRGREGRFF. CDR3 coding DNA: TGTGCCACCAGCAGAGGGCGGGAGGGCCGGTTCTTC. The full variable domain, with the rest looked up from reference TRBV15 and TRBJ2-1, is DAMVIQNPRYQVTQFGKPVTLSCSQTLNHNVMYWYQQKSSQAPKLLFHYYDKDFNNEADTPDNFQSRRPNTSFCFLDIRSPGLGDTAMYLCATSRGREGRFFGPGTRLTVL.